The 27 T cell receptor beta chains presented below share a single source sample, sequenced in a study of cytomegalovirus exposure and HLA in healthy donors. Primers for the PCR totalled 60 Vbeta and 13 Jbeta. TCRdb's copy holds only in-frame clones and misses some; the assay was immunoSEQ multiplex PCR. The profile shows 95,000 to 100,000 clones, approximately 77% of them singletons. The sequencing sample was made of PBMCs. The receptors were gathered from a female donor in good health and CMV-seronegative.

This rearrangement joins TRBV9 to TRBJ1-2; tentative D call: TRBD1 (5 bases). Trimming removed 0 bases from V and 7 bases from J, with 19 bases in between. Germline V CDR1 and CDR2: SGDLS, YYNGEE. The CDR3 is 16 amino acids. The CDR3 DNA reads as TGTGCCAGCAGCGTAGATGCTATTGCAGGGATAGGTGGCTACACCTTC. Protein: CASSVDAIAGIGGYTF.

This clone has only a few counts. The chain uses TRBV6-5 and TRBJ1-6; D gene uncertain. The CDR3 is 12 residues long. Between the trimmed V and J ends, which lost 5 bases and 12 bases, there was a span of 11 bases. The germline gives CDR1 MNHEY, CDR2 SVGAGI. The CDR3 nucleotides read TGTGCCAGCAGTGATATCAGTGGACCCCTCCACTTT. It is translated as CASSDISGPLHF.

The gene calls are TRBV5-1 and TRBJ2-5; 10 bases line up with TRBD2. Looked up from germline, CDR1 is SGHRS and CDR2 is YFSETQ. This CDR3 has 14 amino acids. V was pared by 2 bases and J by 5 bases, with 3 bases of the junction left unmatched. The CDR3 DNA follows: TGCGCCAGCAGCTTAGCGGGAGGGGATGAGACCCAGTACTTC. It is translated as CASSLAGGDETQYF.

This clone has more than one count but fewer than ten. The chain joins TRBV11-1 to TRBJ2-5, with 8 nucleotides matching TRBD1. The CDR3 loop spans 15 amino acids. V lost 7 bases to trimming and J lost 5 bases; unmatched junction nucleotides: 12. CDR1 and CDR2 from the germline V gene are SGHAT and FQDESV (reference sequence). The CDR3 nucleotides read TGTGCCAGCACCCCCGAGACAGGGGTCCGCGAGACCCAGTACTTC. This sequence encodes CASTPETGVRETQYF.

This clone has only a few counts. The J gene is TRBJ2-1, the V gene TRBV7-3; TRBD2 matches 16 bases. The germline gives CDR1 SGHTA, CDR2 FQGTGA. The length of the CDR3 is 15 residues. Trimming at V came to 5 bases and at J to 13 bases, leaving 8 bases not matched to a gene. CDR3 coding DNA: TGTGCCAGCAGCCTCGGGACTAGCGGGAGGGGGGACCAGTTCTTC. This encodes CASSLGTSGRGDQFF.

The chain links TRBV28 to TRBJ1-5; D uncertain. CDR3 length equals 16 residues. The V end lost 0 bases, the J end lost 1 base, and 10 bases lay between the germline ends. Germline assignment: CDR1 MDHEN and CDR2 SYDVKM. The CDR3 sequence is CASSLWSTLSNQPQHF. In nucleotides, the CDR3 is TGTGCCAGCAGTTTATGGTCTACTCTGAGCAATCAGCCCCAGCATTTT.

This clone appeared a few times. The chain couples TRBV28 to TRBJ2-3, with D unclear. This CDR3 comprises 12 residues. The germline gives CDR1 MDHEN, CDR2 SYDVKM. V was pared by 5 bases and J by 7 bases, with 10 bases between. CDR3 bases: TGTGCCAGCAGTCCCCGACTGCATACGCAGTATTTT. Translation: CASSPRLHTQYF. Full variable domain (outside the CDR3, taken from reference TRBV28 and TRBJ2-3): DVKVTQSSRYLVKRTGEKVFLECVQDMDHENMFWYRQDPGLGLRLIYFSYDVKMKEKGDIPEGYSVSREKKERFSLILESASTNQTSMYLCASSPRLHTQYFGPGTRLTVL.

The CDR3 is CASSMSNTGELFF. CDR3 bases: TGTGCCAGTAGTATGAGCAACACCGGGGAGCTGTTTTTT. The rearrangement joins TRBV19 to TRBJ2-2, with D hard to call. Germline V CDR1 and CDR2: LNHDA, SQIVND (reference sequence). With 3 bases removed from V and 2 bases from J, the gap between germline ends came to 4 bases. The CDR3 runs 13 residues.

This clone turned up a few times. The gene calls are TRBV7-9 and TRBJ2-1, with TRBD2 as a possible D gene (6 bases). CDR3 length: 14 amino acids. Trimming cost V 6 bases and J 6 bases, with 15 bases left between them. The V gene's germline CDR1 is SEHNR and CDR2 FQNEAQ (reference sequence). The CDR3 sequence: CASRNVERVNEQFF. The CDR3 bases are TGTGCCAGCAGAAATGTAGAGCGGGTCAATGAGCAGTTCTTC.

Here the CDR3 reads CASSERGQGYSGNTIYF. The CDR3 coding sequence is TGTGCCAGCAGTGAACGGGGACAGGGATACTCTGGAAACACCATATATTTT. The chain couples TRBV2 to TRBJ1-3; 9 nucleotides line up with TRBD1. Germline V gene lookup returns CDR1 SNHLY and CDR2 FYNNEI. The CDR3 is made up of 17 amino acids. V shed 2 bases, J shed 0 bases, and the junction held 5 bases outside the gene matches. The full variable domain, with the rest looked up from reference TRBV2 and TRBJ1-3, is EPEVTQTPSHQVTQMGQEVILRCVPISNHLYFYWYRQILGQKVEFLVSFYNNEISEKSEIFDDQFSVERPDGSNFTLKIRSTKLEDSAMYFCASSERGQGYSGNTIYFGEGSWLTVV.

This chain links TRBV30 with TRBJ2-7; D is unclear. Germline assignment: CDR1 GTSNPN and CDR2 SVGIG (reference sequence). The CDR3 is 11 amino acids. Trimming stripped 2 bases from V and 4 bases from J, with 6 bases between. This CDR3 is CAWSFRYEQYF. The CDR3, as DNA: TGTGCCTGGAGTTTCAGGTACGAGCAGTACTTC.

This chain connects TRBV6-5 to TRBJ2-7, with TRBD1 identical over 8 bases. Unmatched junction bases numbered 10, after V lost 7 bases and J lost 2 bases. The CDR3 runs 15 residues. Germline V gene data show CDR1 as MNHEY and CDR2 as SVGAGI. CDR3 protein: CASTPDRAATYEQYF. The CDR3, as DNA: TGTGCCAGCACCCCGGACAGGGCCGCTACCTACGAGCAGTACTTC.

The J gene is TRBJ1-2, the V gene TRBV4-1; TRBD1 aligns across 8 bases. The CDR3 consists of 12 residues. The V gene's germline CDR1 is MGHRA and CDR2 YSYEKL. Germline trimming cut 4 bases from V and 8 bases from J; bases unmatched to any gene: 3. In DNA form, the CDR3 reads TGCGCCAGCAGCCCAGGGGGCGGAGGCTACACCTTC. Its translation is CASSPGGGGYTF.

The V and J genes are TRBV5-1 and TRBJ2-5; TRBD1 might be the D (5 bases). The J call may be wrong; the DNA end is better matched by TRBJ2-7. The CDR3 sequence is 16 residues long. Germline-derived CDR1 and CDR2 are SGHRS and YFSETQ. This CDR3 reads CASSRRTPYRSYEQYF. The DNA for the CDR3 is TGCGCCAGCAGCCGCCGGACACCTTATCGCTCCTACGAGCAGTACTTC.

This sequence joins TRBV5-1 and TRBJ2-4; D not resolved. Trimming pared 0 bases from V and 0 bases from J, leaving 10 bases between. Germline V gene sequence: CDR1 SGHRS, CDR2 YFSETQ. The CDR3 is 16 amino acids. The CDR3 region has the DNA TGCGCCAGCAGCTTGGGGGCAAGGCTAGCCAAAAACATTCAGTACTTC. This encodes CASSLGARLAKNIQYF.

The rearrangement uses TRBV29-1 and TRBJ2-1, with 7 bases that match TRBD2. Germline V CDR1 and CDR2: SQVTM, ANQGSEA. Trimming took 7 bases from V and 4 from J; bases not matched to a gene: 13. The CDR3 sequence is 15 residues long. The DNA of the CDR3 is TGCAGCGCCCGGGGGGACTTCGCTCCTTACAATGAGCAGTTCTTC. Translating it yields CSARGDFAPYNEQFF.

J is TRBJ2-7 and V is TRBV4-2; the match to TRBD2 covers 7 bases. The germline gives CDR1 LGHNA, CDR2 YNFKEQ. V lost 1 base to trimming and J lost 2 bases; unmatched junction nucleotides: 11. This CDR3 contains 17 residues. DNA for the CDR3: TGTGCCAGCAGCCAAGGGTTAGCGGGCTTATCTCCCTACGAGCAGTACTTC. Its protein is CASSQGLAGLSPYEQYF.

This chain connects TRBV7-2 to TRBJ2-5; 8 nucleotides agree with TRBD2. The CDR3 extends over 14 amino acids. CDR1 and CDR2 (germline): SGHTA, FQGNSA. Trimming cost V 3 bases and J 4 bases; bases outside gene matches: 4. The CDR3 loop is CASSLKTSAETQYF. CDR3 nucleotides: TGTGCCAGCAGCTTGAAGACTAGCGCAGAGACCCAGTACTTC.

The sample holds one count of this clone. V usage is TRBV5-1 and J usage is TRBJ1-1; 9 nucleotides agree with TRBD1. The CDR3 is made up of 14 amino acids. Germline CDR1 is SGHRS and CDR2 is YFSETQ. Trimming took 0 bases from V and 5 from J; bases not matched to a gene: 2. DNA of the CDR3: TGCGCCAGCAGCTTGGAGGGACAGGGAACTGAAGCTTTCTTT. This sequence encodes CASSLEGQGTEAFF.

The table lists this clone with a few counts. One end of the junction does not line up with germline, which may come from a read error. V usage is TRBV7-9 and J usage is TRBJ2-5; D is unclear. CDR3 size: 13 residues. Germline V CDR1 and CDR2: SEHNR, FQNEAQ (reference sequence). CDR3 nucleotide sequence: TGTTCCAGCAGCCCCGTACATGGAGAGACCCAGTACTTC. As protein: CSSSPVHGETQYF.

The chain has TRBV9 and TRBJ2-1, with 8 bases fitting TRBD2. This CDR3 has 20 amino acids. Germline loops: CDR1 SGDLS, CDR2 YYNGEE. V was clipped by 0 bases and J by 5 bases; unmatched bases: 19. CDR3 coding DNA: TGTGCCAGCAGCGTAGAATGGGGTGGTGGCGGGAGGCCCACGGACAATGAGCAGTTCTTC. Translation gives CASSVEWGGGGRPTDNEQFF.

This rearrangement joins TRBV28 to TRBJ2-7, with D possibly TRBD2 on 6 matching bases. Trimming stripped 4 bases from V and 5 bases from J, with 18 bases between. The CDR3 contains 15 residues. Germline V CDR1 and CDR2: MDHEN, SYDVKM. CDR3 bases: TGTGCCAGCAGTTCTTCTAGCGCCGGAGGAAACGAGCAGTACTTC. Translated, it gives CASSSSSAGGNEQYF. Filled out from reference TRBV28 and TRBJ2-7, the complete variable domain reads DVKVTQSSRYLVKRTGEKVFLECVQDMDHENMFWYRQDPGLGLRLIYFSYDVKMKEKGDIPEGYSVSREKKERFSLILESASTNQTSMYLCASSSSSAGGNEQYFGPGTRLTVT.

This clone was counted between two and nine times. The chain is built from TRBV7-8 and TRBJ2-1, with 9 bases matching TRBD2. The V gene's germline CDR1 is SGHVS and CDR2 FQNEAQ. The CDR3 is made up of 14 amino acids. The V and J ends lost 5 bases and 8 bases, in that order; junction bases with no gene match: 7. CDR3 DNA: TGTGCCAGCAGCCACCCTAGCGGGAAGGATGAGCAGTTCTTC. Protein product: CASSHPSGKDEQFF. Full variable domain (rest looked up from reference TRBV7-8 and TRBJ2-1): GAGVSQSPRYKVAKRGQDVALRCDPISGHVSLFWYQQALGQGPEFLTYFQNEAQLDKSGLPSDRFFAERPEGSVSTLKIQRTQQEDSAVYLCASSHPSGKDEQFFGPGTRLTVL.

The chain joins TRBV7-8 to TRBJ2-7; 8 bases agree with TRBD2. CDR1 and CDR2 (germline): SGHVS, FQNEAQ. V was pared by 6 bases and J by 7 bases, with 20 bases of the junction left unmatched. The CDR3 spans 17 residues. CDR3 nucleotide sequence: TGTGCCAGCAGGTCCCTCTCGGGGTATCGGGGGGGCGAGGAGCAGTACTTC. Translation: CASRSLSGYRGGEEQYF.

The chain is built from TRBV5-1 and TRBJ2-5, with TRBD2 matching over 8 bases. The CDR3 has 15 residues. V trimming: 4 bases; J trimming: 5 bases; junction bases outside the gene matches: 10. Germline values: CDR1 SGHRS, CDR2 YFSETQ. CDR3 loop: CASSPRGGAWETQYF. The DNA for the CDR3 is TGCGCCAGCAGCCCACGGGGGGGGGCCTGGGAGACCCAGTACTTC.

The chain joins TRBV19 to TRBJ2-5; TRBD2 agrees at 9 bases. V shed 8 bases and J 4 bases; nucleotides not matched to a gene: 11. In germline, CDR1 is LNHDA, CDR2 SQIVND (reference sequence). The CDR3 is made up of 15 amino acids. CDR3 DNA sequence: TGTGCCAGTGGACTTAGCGGGGGAGATCGAGAGACCCAGTACTTC. Its protein product is CASGLSGGDRETQYF.

This chain uses TRBV5-1 with TRBJ1-4, with D maybe TRBD1 (5 bases). From germline, CDR1 is SGHRS and CDR2 YFSETQ. V was shortened by 2 bases and J by 6 bases, with 11 bases between the two germline ends. This CDR3 comprises 14 residues. The CDR3 reads CASSFSEGYEKLFF. In DNA, the CDR3 is TGCGCCAGCAGCTTCTCGGAGGGGTATGAAAAACTGTTTTTT. Looking up the rest from reference TRBV5-1 and TRBJ1-4 gives the full variable domain: KAGVTQTPRYLIKTRGQQVTLSCSPISGHRSVSWYQQTPGQGLQFLFEYFSETQRNKGNFPGRFSGRQFSNSRSEMNVSTLELGDSALYLCASSFSEGYEKLFFGSGTQLSVL.